The 20 T cell receptor beta chains below all came from one sample that was sequenced in a study of cytomegalovirus exposure and HLA in healthy donors. Repertoires were generated with immunoSEQ multiplex PCR, while TCRdb's copy carries only in-frame clones and drops some. Among hundreds of thousands of clones, approximately 88% were seen once, and the ten largest hold around 15%. The sequencing input was PBMCs. These receptors were obtained from a woman younger than 45 in good health and CMV-seropositive.

The gene calls are TRBV7-2 and TRBJ1-1; D gene unclear. CDR3 size: 15 residues. From germline, CDR1 is SGHTA and CDR2 FQGNSA. The ends were cut back, 3 bases at V and 0 bases at J, with 11 bases in the middle. This CDR3 is CASSLAAALNTEAFF. The CDR3 nucleotides are TGTGCCAGCAGCTTGGCAGCAGCTCTGAACACTGAAGCTTTCTTT.

The chain carries TRBV5-1 and TRBJ1-1; 9 bases agree with TRBD1. Trimming at V came to 3 bases and at J to 5 bases, leaving 11 bases not matched to a gene. Germline values: CDR1 SGHRS, CDR2 YFSETQ. CDR3 length: 16 residues. CDR3 DNA: TGCGCCAGCAGCTGGACAGGGGCGCCGGTGGGGACTGAAGCTTTCTTT. Protein product: CASSWTGAPVGTEAFF. The full variable domain, completed using reference TRBV5-1 and TRBJ1-1, is KAGVTQTPRYLIKTRGQQVTLSCSPISGHRSVSWYQQTPGQGLQFLFEYFSETQRNKGNFPGRFSGRQFSNSRSEMNVSTLELGDSALYLCASSWTGAPVGTEAFFGQGTRLTVV.

The chain carries TRBV27 and TRBJ1-5; D is undetermined. The germline V gene has CDR1 MNHEY and CDR2 SMNVEV (reference sequence). The CDR3 runs 15 residues. With 3 bases removed from V and 2 bases from J, the gap between germline ends came to 11 bases. This chain's CDR3 is CASSLFAKGNQPQHF. In nucleotides, the CDR3 is TGTGCCAGCAGTTTGTTTGCGAAGGGCAATCAGCCCCAGCATTTT.

V gene TRBV2 combines with J gene TRBJ2-1, with no clear D. Germline values: CDR1 SNHLY, CDR2 FYNNEI. The CDR3 covers 15 residues. Trimming pared 1 base from V and 7 bases from J, leaving 14 bases between. In DNA form, the CDR3 reads TGTGCCAGCAGTGAAGGTCTTTTACCTGAGAATGAGCAGTTCTTC. It is translated as CASSEGLLPENEQFF.

The chain combines TRBV6-5 with TRBJ2-6, with D tentatively TRBD1 or TRBD2 (6 bases each). CDR1 and CDR2 from the germline V gene are MNHEY and SVGAGI. V dropped 2 bases and J dropped 3 bases, with 11 bases sitting between them. CDR3 length: 16 residues. The CDR3 region is CASSYGGRGGANVLTF. The CDR3 nucleotides read TGTGCCAGCAGTTACGGGGGGCGCGGTGGGGCCAACGTCCTGACTTTC.

The CDR3 here is CASSRNRGGETQYF. Written as DNA, the CDR3 is TGCGCCAGCAGCCGTAACAGGGGAGGGGAGACCCAGTACTTC. The chain is built from TRBV4-3 and TRBJ2-5; the D gene could be TRBD1 or TRBD2 (7 bases each). V dropped 4 bases and J dropped 5 bases, with 14 bases sitting between them. The germline V gene has CDR1 LGHNA and CDR2 YSLEER. There are 14 residues in the CDR3.

This chain joins TRBV5-6 and TRBJ2-5; D call uncertain. Germline values: CDR1 SGHDT, CDR2 YYEEEE. V lost 2 bases and J lost 3, with 11 bases in between. This CDR3 comprises 14 residues. The DNA for the CDR3 is TGTGCCAGCAGCTTTCGCTTGGGGAAAGAGACCCAGTACTTC. Its translation is CASSFRLGKETQYF.

The chain recombines TRBV5-1 with TRBJ2-7; 9 positions match TRBD1. Germline V CDR1 and CDR2: SGHRS, YFSETQ. The CDR3 loop spans 16 amino acids. J was trimmed by 2 bases and V by 4 bases; bases with no gene match: 10. The CDR3 DNA reads TGCGCCAGCAGCCTATCCACTGACAGGGGGGCCTACGAGCAGTACTTC. Protein product: CASSLSTDRGAYEQYF.

The chain recombines TRBV7-2 with TRBJ1-2, with TRBD1 identical over 10 bases. The CDR3 totals 15 residues. Germline V gene data show CDR1 as SGHTA and CDR2 as FQGNSA. The ends lost 4 bases at V and 4 bases at J; junction bases unmatched: 6. Written as DNA, the CDR3 is TGTGCCAGCAGCTCCCAGACAGGGGGCGGCTATGGCTACACCTTC. As protein: CASSSQTGGGYGYTF.

The chain recombines TRBV11-3 with TRBJ2-7, with a weak D call TRBD1 (6 bases). The CDR3 runs to 14 residues. V was trimmed by 2 bases and J by 4 bases, leaving 12 bases between them. Germline V lookup: CDR1 SGHNT, CDR2 YENEEA. The CDR3 coding sequence is TGTGCCAGCAGCTTACAAGGGGACAAATACGAGCAGTACTTC. This gives the protein CASSLQGDKYEQYF.

The chain is built from TRBV27 and TRBJ2-7; the match to TRBD2 covers 10 bases. V lost 6 bases and J lost 2; bases outside the gene matches: 4. Germline lookup yields CDR1 MNHEY and CDR2 SMNVEV (reference sequence). This CDR3 is built from 14 residues. CDR3 protein: CASRWTSGPYEQYF. The CDR3 DNA reads TGTGCCAGCAGATGGACTAGCGGTCCCTACGAGCAGTACTTC.

This clone was detected only once. The junction departs from germline at one end; a sequencing error may be responsible. The J gene is TRBJ2-1, the V gene TRBV2, with 7 nucleotides matching TRBD1. Germline lookup yields CDR1 SNHLY and CDR2 FYNNEI. This CDR3 spans 14 amino acids. DNA of the CDR3: TGTGCCACCAGTGATGGGACAGACTACAATGAGCAGTTCTTC. It encodes CATSDGTDYNEQFF.

This rearrangement joins TRBV2 to TRBJ2-7, with TRBD2 as a possible D gene (5 bases). Germline-derived CDR1 and CDR2 are SNHLY and FYNNEI. V lost 7 bases, J lost 0 bases, and 7 bases lay in between. This CDR3 contains 12 residues. In DNA form, the CDR3 reads TGTGCCAGCACGGAGGTCTCCTACGAGCAGTACTTC. Its protein is CASTEVSYEQYF. The full variable domain, its missing parts supplied by reference TRBV2 and TRBJ2-7, is EPEVTQTPSHQVTQMGQEVILRCVPISNHLYFYWYRQILGQKVEFLVSFYNNEISEKSEIFDDQFSVERPDGSNFTLKIRSTKLEDSAMYFCASTEVSYEQYFGPGTRLTVT.

The gene calls are TRBV4-1 and TRBJ1-1; TRBD1 might be the D (6 bases). Trimming removed 0 bases from V and 0 bases from J, with 11 bases in between. CDR3 length equals 16 residues. The germline V gene encodes CDR1 MGHRA and CDR2 YSYEKL. The CDR3 reads CASSQDRNRVNTEAFF. The CDR3 coding sequence is TGCGCCAGCAGCCAAGATCGTAACAGGGTGAACACTGAAGCTTTCTTT.

The rearrangement uses TRBV30 and TRBJ1-4; TRBD1 is a possible D gene (5 bases). With 5 bases removed from V and 5 bases from J, the gap between germline ends came to 9 bases. Germline V gene lookup returns CDR1 GTSNPN and CDR2 SVGIG (reference sequence). CDR3 size: 12 residues. CDR3 sequence: CAWARVNEKLFF. The CDR3 nucleotides are TGTGCCTGGGCCAGGGTAAATGAAAAACTGTTTTTT.

This clone was recorded once. Other DNA sequences from this sample encode an identical CDR3 as well. The rearrangement uses TRBV7-8 and TRBJ2-3; D gene ambiguous. Germline V lookup: CDR1 SGHVS, CDR2 FQNEAQ. CDR3 length: 13 amino acids. V was trimmed by 4 bases and J by 2 bases, leaving 7 bases between them. CDR3 nucleotide sequence: TGTGCCAGCAGCTGGAAGTCCACAGATACGCAGTATTTT. It encodes CASSWKSTDTQYF.

In this sample, this clone turned up once. This chain links TRBV7-2 with TRBJ2-7; D is uncertain. The CDR3 spans 12 residues. CDR1 is SGHTA and CDR2 is FQGNSA in the germline V gene. V shed 5 bases and J shed 0 bases, with 5 bases lying between them. CDR3 residues: CASSPNSYEQYF. The CDR3 DNA is TGTGCCAGCAGCCCAAACTCCTACGAGCAGTACTTC.

The chain couples TRBV7-2 to TRBJ1-2; unclear D gene. The CDR3 has 14 residues. The V end lost 0 bases, the J end lost 7 bases, and 12 bases lay between the germline ends. CDR1 and CDR2 from the germline V gene are SGHTA and FQGNSA. DNA for the CDR3: TGTGCCAGCAGCTTAGCGGTCGTCTTACGTGGCTACACCTTC. This encodes CASSLAVVLRGYTF.

The chain joins TRBV27 to TRBJ1-1, with 9 bases aligning to TRBD1. This CDR3 has 15 amino acids. V lost 5 bases to trimming and J lost 5 bases; unmatched junction nucleotides: 9. Looked up from germline, CDR1 is MNHEY and CDR2 is SMNVEV (reference sequence). CDR3 coding DNA: TGTGCCAGCAGTCGGGATAGACAGGGGGAAACTGAAGCTTTCTTT. Translated: CASSRDRQGETEAFF.

This clone was observed a single time. This rearrangement joins TRBV28 to TRBJ2-7; 7 bases line up with TRBD1. Germline CDR1 is MDHEN and CDR2 is SYDVKM. With 2 bases clipped from V and 2 bases from J, the junction kept 6 bases outside the gene matches. CDR3 length equals 15 residues. The CDR3 DNA reads as TGTGCCAGCAGTTTAGTGGGGACAGCGACCTACGAGCAGTACTTC. The encoded protein is CASSLVGTATYEQYF.